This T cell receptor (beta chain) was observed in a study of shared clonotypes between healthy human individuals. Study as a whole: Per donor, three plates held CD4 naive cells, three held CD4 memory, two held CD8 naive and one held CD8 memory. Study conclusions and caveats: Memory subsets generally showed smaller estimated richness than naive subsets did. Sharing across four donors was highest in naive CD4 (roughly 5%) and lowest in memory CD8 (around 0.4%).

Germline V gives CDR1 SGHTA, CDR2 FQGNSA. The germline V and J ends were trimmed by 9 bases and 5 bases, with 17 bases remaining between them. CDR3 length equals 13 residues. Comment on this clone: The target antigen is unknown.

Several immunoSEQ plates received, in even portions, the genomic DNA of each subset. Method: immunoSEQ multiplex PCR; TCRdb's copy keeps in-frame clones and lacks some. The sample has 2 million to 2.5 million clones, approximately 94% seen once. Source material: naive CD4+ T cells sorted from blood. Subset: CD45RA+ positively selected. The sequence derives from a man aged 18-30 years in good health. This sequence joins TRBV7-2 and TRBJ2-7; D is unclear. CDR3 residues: CASKTAGFHEQYF. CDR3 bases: TGTGCCAGTAAGACCGCCGGGTTCCACGAGCAGTACTTC.